The 16 T cell receptor beta chains reported below all come from one sample, sequenced in a study of T cell changes during pregnancy in multiple sclerosis. Produced via immunoSEQ multiplex PCR; TCRdb's table is partial and in-frame only. The sample contains under 100,000 clones, 94% of which appear only once. The sequencing here drew on peripheral blood, taken in the third trimester of pregnancy. The receptors here all came from a female donor with multiple sclerosis, enrolled in a pregnancy study.

The V gene is TRBV6-1, the J gene TRBJ2-3; 8 bases map to TRBD2. Germline V gene data show CDR1 as MNHNS and CDR2 as SASEGT. There are 15 residues in the CDR3. J gave up 3 bases and V 6 bases, and 8 bases lay outside the gene matches. CDR3 protein: CASRKNSGVTDTQYF. CDR3 nucleotide sequence: TGTGCCAGCAGGAAGAATAGCGGGGTAACAGATACGCAGTATTTT.

V gene TRBV5-1 combines with J gene TRBJ1-1; tentative D call: TRBD1 (5 bases). The CDR3 covers 14 residues. V was trimmed by 3 bases and J by 1 base, leaving 10 bases between them. Germline CDR1 SGHRS, CDR2 YFSETQ. In DNA, the CDR3 is TGCGCCAGCAGCTGGGGCTCTCGGAACACTGAAGCTTTCTTT. It yields the protein CASSWGSRNTEAFF.

The chain uses TRBV7-6 and TRBJ2-1; 8 bases match TRBD2. Germline assignment: CDR1 SGHVS and CDR2 FNYEAQ. With 4 bases clipped from V and 9 bases from J, the junction kept 11 bases outside the gene matches. CDR3 length: 15 residues. CDR3 amino acids: CASSSPGLEGGEQFF. CDR3 sequence (DNA): TGTGCCAGCAGCTCCCCGGGACTAGAAGGAGGTGAGCAGTTCTTC.

The V and J genes are TRBV19 and TRBJ1-3; D remains ambiguous. V lost 3 bases to trimming and J lost 0 bases, with 3 bases between them. CDR3 size: 13 residues. The V gene's germline CDR1 is LNHDA and CDR2 SQIVND (reference sequence). In nucleotides, the CDR3 is TGTGCCAGTAGTATTAGCTCTGGAAACACCATATATTTT. Translated, it gives CASSISSGNTIYF.

The chain couples TRBV2 to TRBJ1-2; tentative D call: TRBD1 (5 bases). This CDR3 comprises 13 residues. Germline lookup yields CDR1 SNHLY and CDR2 FYNNEI. The germline V and J ends were trimmed by 3 bases and 8 bases, with 13 bases remaining between them. CDR3 residues: CASSESAGWGYTF. The CDR3 region has the DNA TGTGCCAGCAGTGAGTCGGCAGGGTGGGGCTACACCTTC.

The V call is TRBV15, the J call TRBJ1-1; 9 bases line up with TRBD1. V gave up 5 bases and J gave up 6 bases; unmatched junction bases: 16. Germline CDR1 is LNHNV and CDR2 is YYDKDF (reference sequence). CDR3 length: 17 amino acids. CDR3 amino acids: CATSGTGKGIRGAEAFF. In DNA, the CDR3 is TGTGCCACCAGCGGGACAGGGAAAGGGATAAGGGGGGCTGAAGCTTTCTTT.

The gene calls are TRBV4-1 and TRBJ1-1; 7 positions match TRBD1. The CDR3 totals 15 residues. Germline CDR1 and CDR2: MGHRA and YSYEKL. The ends lost 0 bases at V and 7 bases at J; junction bases unmatched: 8. The CDR3 loop is CASSQEVGGGIEAFF. As DNA, the CDR3 is TGCGCCAGCAGCCAAGAGGTAGGGGGCGGGATTGAAGCTTTCTTT.

J is TRBJ1-5 and V is TRBV28; 9 bases align to TRBD1. This CDR3 is 15 amino acids long. V gave up 3 bases and J gave up 6 bases; unmatched junction bases: 6. CDR1 and CDR2 from the germline V gene are MDHEN and SYDVKM. The CDR3 protein is CASSLGQGVFQPQHF. The CDR3 coding sequence is TGTGCCAGCAGTTTGGGACAGGGCGTATTTCAGCCCCAGCATTTT. Filled out from reference TRBV28 and TRBJ1-5, the complete variable domain reads DVKVTQSSRYLVKRTGEKVFLECVQDMDHENMFWYRQDPGLGLRLIYFSYDVKMKEKGDIPEGYSVSREKKERFSLILESASTNQTSMYLCASSLGQGVFQPQHFGDGTRLSIL.

The chain carries TRBV14 and TRBJ1-3, with TRBD1 matching 9 bases. The germline V gene has CDR1 SGHDN and CDR2 FVKESK. V trimming: 3 bases; J trimming: 0 bases; junction bases outside the gene matches: 15. The CDR3 consists of 20 residues. CDR3 protein: CASSHPDGTGKYHSGNTIYF. For the CDR3, the DNA is TGTGCCAGCAGCCACCCGGACGGGACAGGGAAATATCACTCTGGAAACACCATATATTTT. The variable domain in full, completed from reference TRBV14 and TRBJ1-3, reads EAGVTQFPSHSVIEKGQTVTLRCDPISGHDNLYWYRRVMGKEIKFLLHFVKESKQDESGMPNNRFLAERTGGTYSTLKVQPAELEDSGVYFCASSHPDGTGKYHSGNTIYFGEGSWLTVV.

This chain links TRBV19 with TRBJ1-5; 7 bases are shared with TRBD1. CDR1 and CDR2 (germline): LNHDA, SQIVND (reference sequence). This CDR3 is built from 15 residues. J lost 4 bases, V lost 6 bases, and 9 bases had no gene match. The CDR3 nucleotides are TGTGCCAGTAGGCCAGGGGGAATCAATAATCAGCCCCAGCATTTT. This codes for CASRPGGINNQPQHF.

For the CDR3, the DNA is TGCAGCGCCGACAGGGGCAACACCGGGGAGCTGTTTTTT. It specifies CSADRGNTGELFF. The chain links TRBV29-1 to TRBJ2-2, with 8 positions matching TRBD1. Germline CDR1 and CDR2: SQVTM and ANQGSEA. Losses at the gene ends were 7 bases for V and 2 bases for J; bases not matched to a gene: 3. The CDR3 length is 13 residues.

The V and J genes are TRBV13 and TRBJ2-1; 8 bases are shared with TRBD1. In germline, CDR1 is PRHDT, CDR2 FYEKMQ (reference sequence). The CDR3 totals 15 residues. The V and J ends lost 5 bases and 9 bases, in that order; junction bases with no gene match: 12. CDR3 region: CASSDGQGIGGEQFF. Here the CDR3 DNA reads TGTGCCAGCAGCGACGGACAGGGAATAGGGGGTGAGCAGTTCTTC.

The chain uses TRBV29-1 and TRBJ2-7; TRBD1 matches at 10 bases. CDR3 length equals 17 residues. With 2 bases clipped from V and 2 bases from J, the junction kept 12 bases outside the gene matches. CDR1 is SQVTM, CDR2 ANQGSEA, per germline. Here the CDR3 DNA reads TGCAGCGTTGAAAAATTTGACAGGGGGCGCCGACCCTACGAGCAGTACTTC. Translation: CSVEKFDRGRRPYEQYF.

The rearrangement uses TRBV10-3 and TRBJ2-1; perhaps TRBD1 as D (5 bases). This CDR3 is built from 15 residues. The germline V gene encodes CDR1 ENHRY and CDR2 SYGVKD. V dropped 6 bases and J dropped 3 bases, with 15 bases sitting between them. CDR3 sequence reads: CAISPTVFSYNEQFF. In DNA, the CDR3 is TGTGCCATCAGCCCGACAGTGTTCAGCTACAATGAGCAGTTCTTC.

The rearrangement links TRBV5-8 to TRBJ1-5, with D maybe TRBD1 (6 bases). The CDR3 length is 18 residues. Germline lookup yields CDR1 SGHTS and CDR2 YDEGEE. V was trimmed by 4 bases and J by 7 bases, leaving 27 bases between them. In nucleotides, the CDR3 is TGTGCCAGCAGCGGCGGCCCTGCCGGGGCCGGGGGGGCGCAGCCCCAGCATTTT. It specifies CASSGGPAGAGGAQPQHF.

This chain uses TRBV5-1 with TRBJ2-7, with 8 bases matching TRBD1. The junction had 6 bases not matched to a gene; V was cut back by 4 bases and J by 6 bases. The CDR3 has 13 amino acids. Germline V gene data show CDR1 as SGHRS and CDR2 as YFSETQ. The CDR3 reads CASSPDRVSEQYF. The CDR3 nucleotides are TGCGCCAGCAGCCCGGACAGGGTGAGCGAGCAGTACTTC.